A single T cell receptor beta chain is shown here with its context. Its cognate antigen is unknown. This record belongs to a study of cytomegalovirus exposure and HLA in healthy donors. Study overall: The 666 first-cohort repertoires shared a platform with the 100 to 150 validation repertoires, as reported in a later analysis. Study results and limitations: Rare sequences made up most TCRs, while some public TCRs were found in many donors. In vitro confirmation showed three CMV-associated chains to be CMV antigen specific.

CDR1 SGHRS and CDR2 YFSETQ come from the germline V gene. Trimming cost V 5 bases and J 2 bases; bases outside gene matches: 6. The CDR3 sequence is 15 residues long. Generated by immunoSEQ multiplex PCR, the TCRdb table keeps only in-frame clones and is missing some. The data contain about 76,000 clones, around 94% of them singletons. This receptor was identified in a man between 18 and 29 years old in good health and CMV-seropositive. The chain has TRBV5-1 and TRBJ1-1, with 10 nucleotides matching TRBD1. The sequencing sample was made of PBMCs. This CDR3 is CASRTGDRGNTEAFF. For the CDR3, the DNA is TGCGCCAGCAGGACTGGGGACAGGGGTAACACTGAAGCTTTCTTT. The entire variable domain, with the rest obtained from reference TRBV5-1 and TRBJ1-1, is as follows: KAGVTQTPRYLIKTRGQQVTLSCSPISGHRSVSWYQQTPGQGLQFLFEYFSETQRNKGNFPGRFSGRQFSNSRSEMNVSTLELGDSALYLCASRTGDRGNTEAFFGQGTRLTVV.